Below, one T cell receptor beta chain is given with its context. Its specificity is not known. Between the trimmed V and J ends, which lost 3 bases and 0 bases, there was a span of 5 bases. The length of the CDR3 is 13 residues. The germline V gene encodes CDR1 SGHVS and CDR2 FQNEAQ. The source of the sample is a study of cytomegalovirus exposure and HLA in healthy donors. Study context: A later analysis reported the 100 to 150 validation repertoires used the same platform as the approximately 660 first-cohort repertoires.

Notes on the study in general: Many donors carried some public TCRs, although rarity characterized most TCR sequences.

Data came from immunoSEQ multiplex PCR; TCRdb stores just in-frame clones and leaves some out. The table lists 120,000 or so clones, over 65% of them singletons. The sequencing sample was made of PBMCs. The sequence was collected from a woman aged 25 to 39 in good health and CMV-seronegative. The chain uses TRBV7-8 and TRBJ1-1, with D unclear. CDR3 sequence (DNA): TGTGCCAGCAGCTTCGACATGAACACTGAAGCTTTCTTT. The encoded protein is CASSFDMNTEAFF.